This T cell receptor (beta chain) came from a study of blood T cells in healthy people across ages. The second PCR ran about 6 to 11 cycles with a sample-barcoded 5' primer and J-beta primers. TCRdb independently ran MiXCR on the 5' RACE reads; one entry per CDR3 protein. Of roughly 410,000 distinct CDR3 sequences in the sample, over 45% were seen once. The receptor comes from a man in his sixties in good health. The sequenced material came from blood.

Written as DNA, the CDR3 is TGCAGTGCCACGAGAGCCGGGGTCCACTCCTACGAGCAGTACTTC. Translated: CSATRAGVHSYEQYF. The chain has TRBV20-1 and TRBJ2-7; tentatively, D is TRBD2 (5 bases). The CDR3 is 15 amino acids. The ends were cut back, 6 bases at V and 0 bases at J, with 18 bases in the middle. Per germline, CDR1 DFQATT and CDR2 SNEGSKA (reference sequence).